Described below is a single T cell receptor (beta chain) sequence and its context. Its antigen is not known. The source of the sample is a study of graft-versus-host responses after intestinal transplantation. Study at large: Multivisceral, liver-intestinal, or isolated intestinal transplants were given to recipients. Each patient got anti-thymocyte globulin induction, then tacrolimus and steroids for about 3 years. Study-level findings and limits: GvH clones appeared in recipient marrow, some first in ileum or blood.

This CDR3 comprises 18 residues. After removal of 3 bases from V and 0 bases from J, the junction contained 6 bases not matched to a gene. Germline CDR1 reads LNHDA; CDR2 reads SQIVND (reference sequence). Only in-frame clones appear in the TCRdb table, and some are missing; sequencing was by immunoSEQ multiplex PCR. The top ten hold roughly 0.83% of the sample, which has roughly 81,000 clones, roughly 80% seen once. The J gene is TRBJ2-1, the V gene TRBV19; 12 bases map to TRBD2. This clonotype originated in a human donor who received an intestinal transplant. Sequencing used unstimulated CD4+ T cells sorted from spleen or lymph node cells, obtained before intestinal transplant. The CDR3 here is CASSIRLAGVPSYNEQFF. For the CDR3, the DNA is TGTGCCAGTAGTATTAGACTAGCGGGAGTTCCCTCCTACAATGAGCAGTTCTTC.